The text below deals with one T cell receptor (beta chain). The source of the sample is a study of blood T cell repertoires in COVID-19. Germline CDR1 and CDR2: MNHNY and SVGAGI (reference sequence). Trimming pared 0 bases from V and 5 bases from J, leaving 13 bases between. The CDR3 contains 15 residues. Clones were read by immunoSEQ multiplex PCR, and TCRdb kept only the in-frame ones, dropping some. The sample includes fewer than 250,000 clones, over 90% seen only once; the top ten take about 0.79%. Sequenced material: peripheral blood. The clonotype originates from a young man with COVID-19, enrolled during active disease. This chain links TRBV6-6 with TRBJ2-5, with a weak D call TRBD1 (6 bases). The CDR3 here is CASSYSLVRGETQYF. Written as DNA, the CDR3 is TGTGCCAGCAGTTACTCTTTAGTGAGGGGGGAGACCCAGTACTTC.